What follows is one T cell receptor beta chain and its context. Its cognate antigen is unknown. This sample is part of a study of T cell responses to AZD1222 COVID-19 vaccine. General study results and limits: The study found Spike-specific TCR breadth and depth rose after two AZD1222 doses.

V dropped 5 bases and J dropped 8 bases, with 15 bases sitting between them. CDR3 size: 13 residues. Germline values: CDR1 SEHNR, CDR2 FQNEAQ (reference sequence). This table comes from immunoSEQ multiplex PCR, and its TCRdb copy is limited to in-frame clones, with some not included. The data contain 90,000 to 120,000 clones, 70% to 90% of them singletons. The sequencing used peripheral blood, collected 28 days after the second AZD1222 dose. The sequence was collected from an adult who received the AZD1222 COVID-19 vaccine. This chain connects TRBV7-9 to TRBJ1-1, with D tentatively TRBD1 (6 bases). Written as DNA, the CDR3 is TGTGCCAGCAGCCCGTCGGGGGCTCTAGAAGCTTTCTTT. It is translated as CASSPSGALEAFF.